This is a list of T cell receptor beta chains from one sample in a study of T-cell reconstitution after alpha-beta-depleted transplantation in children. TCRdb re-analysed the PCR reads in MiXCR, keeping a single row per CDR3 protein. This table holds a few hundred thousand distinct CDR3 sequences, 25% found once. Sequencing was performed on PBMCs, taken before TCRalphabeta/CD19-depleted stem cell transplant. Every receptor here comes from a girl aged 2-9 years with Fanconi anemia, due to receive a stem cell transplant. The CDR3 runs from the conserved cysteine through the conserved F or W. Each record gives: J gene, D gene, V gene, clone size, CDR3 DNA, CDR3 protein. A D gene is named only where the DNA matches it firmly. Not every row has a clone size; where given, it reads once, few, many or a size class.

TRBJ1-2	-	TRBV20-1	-	TGCAGTGTCCCTAGGGGCCTCTATGGCTACACCTTC	CSVPRGLYGYTF
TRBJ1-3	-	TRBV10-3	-	TGTGCCATCATGTCCGCTGGAAACACCATATATTTT	CAIMSAGNTIYF
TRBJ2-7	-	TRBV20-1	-	TGCAGTGCTAGAGCCAGGGGGGGAGGCGAGCAGTACTTC	CSARARGGGEQYF
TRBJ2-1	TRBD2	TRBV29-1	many	TGCAGCGGGACTAGCGTGAATGAGCAGTTCTTC	CSGTSVNEQFF
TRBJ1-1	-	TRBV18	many	TGTGCCAGCTCCCCCACACAGAACACTGAAGCTTTCTTT	CASSPTQNTEAFF
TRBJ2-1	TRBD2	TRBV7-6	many	TGTGCCAGCAGCGAAATCCTCGGGACTAGCGGGTCATACAATGAGCAGTTCTTC	CASSEILGTSGSYNEQFF
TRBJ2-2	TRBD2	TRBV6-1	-	TGTGCCAGTCGAGGGGTAGCGGGGGGCACCGGGGAGCTGTTTTTT	CASRGVAGGTGELFF
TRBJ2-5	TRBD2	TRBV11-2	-	TGTGCCAGCAGCCAACGCCGGGCGACTAGCGGGAGAGGCGAGACCCAGTACTTC	CASSQRRATSGRGETQYF
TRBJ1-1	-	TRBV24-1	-	TGTGCCACCAGTGATTTAACTAACACTGAAGCTTTCTTT	CATSDLTNTEAFF
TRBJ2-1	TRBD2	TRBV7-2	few	TGTGCCAGCAGCCCGCGGGGGATTTTCTACAATGAGCAGTTCTTC	CASSPRGIFYNEQFF
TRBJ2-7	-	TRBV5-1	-	TGCGCCAGCAGCTTGTACGGTCCCGAATCCTACGAGCAGTACTTC	CASSLYGPESYEQYF
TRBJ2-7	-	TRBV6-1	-	TGTGCCAGCAGTGAGATGGCAAGGGGCGAGCAGTACTTC	CASSEMARGEQYF
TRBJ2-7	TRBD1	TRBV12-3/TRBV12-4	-	TGTGCCAGCAACGAGGCAGGGGGTCCCTACGAGCAGTACTTC	CASNEAGGPYEQYF
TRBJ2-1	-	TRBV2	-	TGTGCCAGCAGTGAATGGCTTCCGGGGACCCGCCAACTCTCCTACAATGAGCAGTTCTTC	CASSEWLPGTRQLSYNEQFF
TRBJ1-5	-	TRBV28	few	TGTGCCAGCAGTTTGCGACAATATAGCAATCAGCCCCAGCATTTT	CASSLRQYSNQPQHF
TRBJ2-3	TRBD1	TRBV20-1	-	TGCAGTGCTAGAGGGGACAGGGACTACTGGGTCACAGATACGCAGTATTTT	CSARGDRDYWVTDTQYF
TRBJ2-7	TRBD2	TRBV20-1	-	TGCAGTGCTATTACTAGCGGGCCTTCCTACGAGCAGTACTTC	CSAITSGPSYEQYF
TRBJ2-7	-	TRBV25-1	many	TGTGCCAGCAGTCTCCAACGGACTCCCATCGACGAGCAGTACTTC	CASSLQRTPIDEQYF
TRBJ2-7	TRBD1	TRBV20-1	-	TGCAGTGCTAGAGGACAGGGGACAATGAGTGGCGAGCAGTACTTC	CSARGQGTMSGEQYF
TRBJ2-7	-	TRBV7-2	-	TGTGCCAGCAGCTTTGTCCAAAATTCCTACGAGCAGTACTTC	CASSFVQNSYEQYF
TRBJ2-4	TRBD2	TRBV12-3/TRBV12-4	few	TGTGCCAGCAGTTTAGCACTAGCGGTCTCACTAGCCAAAAACATTCAGTACTTC	CASSLALAVSLAKNIQYF
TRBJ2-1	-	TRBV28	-	TGTGCCAGCAGGGATACAGGGTCCCGGCCAAGAGAGCAGTTCTTC	CASRDTGSRPREQFF